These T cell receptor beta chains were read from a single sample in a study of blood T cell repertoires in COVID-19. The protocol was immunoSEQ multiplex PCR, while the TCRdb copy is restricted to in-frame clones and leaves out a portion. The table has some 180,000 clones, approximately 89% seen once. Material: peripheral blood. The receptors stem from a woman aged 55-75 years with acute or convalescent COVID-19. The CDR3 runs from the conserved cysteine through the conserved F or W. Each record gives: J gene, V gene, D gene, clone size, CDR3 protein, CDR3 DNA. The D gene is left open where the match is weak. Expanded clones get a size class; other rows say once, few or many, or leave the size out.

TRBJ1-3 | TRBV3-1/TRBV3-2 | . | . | CASSQDPGGLNTIYF | TGTGCCAGCAGCCAAGACCCTGGCGGGCTCAACACCATATATTTT
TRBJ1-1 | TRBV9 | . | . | CASSPHIRGSTEAFF | TGTGCCAGCAGCCCCCACATTCGGGGGTCTACTGAAGCTTTCTTT
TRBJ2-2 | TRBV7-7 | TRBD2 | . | CASSSATSGRAGELFF | TGTGCTAGCAGTTCTGCCACTAGCGGGAGGGCAGGGGAGCTGTTTTTT
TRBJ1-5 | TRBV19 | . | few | CASSTQDRGNNQPQHF | TGTGCCAGTAGTACGCAGGACCGCGGGAACAATCAGCCCCAGCATTTT
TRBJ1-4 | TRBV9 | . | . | CASSVAHGEKLFF | TGTGCCAGCAGCGTAGCGCACGGGGAAAAACTGTTTTTT
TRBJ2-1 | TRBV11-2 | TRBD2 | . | CASRLTSGGSYEQFF | TGTGCCAGCAGGTTGACTAGCGGGGGGTCGTATGAGCAGTTCTTC
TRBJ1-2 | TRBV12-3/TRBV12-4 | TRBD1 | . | CASRGGTAGSYTF | TGTGCCAGCAGGGGCGGGACAGCCGGGAGCTACACCTTC
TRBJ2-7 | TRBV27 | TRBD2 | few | CASSFSGTSEQYF | TGTGCCAGCAGTTTCAGCGGGACGAGTGAGCAGTACTTC
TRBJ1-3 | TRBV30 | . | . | CAWSVQGGGNTIYF | TGTGCCTGGAGTGTCCAGGGTGGCGGAAACACCATATATTTT
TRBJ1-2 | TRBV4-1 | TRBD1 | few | CASSQVPGTGTVYGYTF | TGCGCCAGCAGCCAAGTCCCCGGGACAGGGACCGTCTATGGCTACACCTTC
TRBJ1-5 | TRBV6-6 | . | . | CASSYGQYSNQPQHF | TGTGCCAGCAGTTATGGACAGTATAGCAATCAGCCCCAGCATTTT
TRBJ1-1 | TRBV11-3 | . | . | CASSYDMNTEAFF | TGTGCCAGCAGTTACGACATGAACACTGAAGCTTTCTTT
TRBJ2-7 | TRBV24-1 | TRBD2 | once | CATSLAGTYEQYF | TGTGCCACCAGCTTAGCGGGAACTTACGAGCAGTACTTC
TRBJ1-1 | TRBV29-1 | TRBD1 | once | CSVELQGATEAFF | TGCAGCGTTGAGCTACAGGGGGCTACTGAAGCTTTCTTT
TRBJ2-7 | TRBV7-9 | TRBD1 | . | CASSTAGTGGIEQYF | TGTGCCAGCAGCACCGCCGGGACAGGGGGCATCGAGCAGTACTTC
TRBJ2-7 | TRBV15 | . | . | CATSQDRGYEQYF | TGTGCCACCAGCCAAGATCGAGGCTACGAGCAGTACTTC
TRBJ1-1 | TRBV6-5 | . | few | CASSLLAPSDTEAFF | TGTGCCAGCAGTCTTCTAGCTCCTTCGGACACTGAAGCTTTCTTT
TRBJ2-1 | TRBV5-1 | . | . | CASSLGQVNEQFF | TGCGCCAGCAGCTTGGGACAGGTCAATGAGCAGTTCTTC
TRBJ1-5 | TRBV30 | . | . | CAWANVGPGQPQHF | TGTGCCTGGGCCAACGTGGGGCCTGGGCAGCCCCAGCATTTT
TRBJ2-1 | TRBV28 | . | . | CASSLDREQFF | TGTGCCAGCAGTTTAGACAGAGAGCAGTTCTTC
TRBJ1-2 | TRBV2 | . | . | CASRRTASYGYTF | TGTGCCAGCAGACGGACAGCCTCCTATGGCTACACCTTC
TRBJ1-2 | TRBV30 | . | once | CAWSRTASFYGYTF | TGTGCCTGGAGTCGGACAGCATCGTTCTATGGCTACACCTTC
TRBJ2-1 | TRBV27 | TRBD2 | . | CASSFVWTSGAYNEQFF | TGTGCCAGCAGTTTTGTCTGGACCAGCGGGGCCTACAATGAGCAGTTCTTC
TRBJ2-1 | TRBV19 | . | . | CAVTPAGRAYNEQFF | TGTGCGGTAACACCGGCGGGGCGGGCCTACAATGAGCAGTTCTTC
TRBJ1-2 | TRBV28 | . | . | CASSRAIGANYGYTF | TGTGCCAGCAGTCGGGCGATAGGGGCTAACTATGGCTACACCTTC
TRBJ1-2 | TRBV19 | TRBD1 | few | CASSIGGRTGLGGYTF | TGTGCCAGTAGTATCGGAGGTCGGACAGGACTCGGCGGCTACACCTTC
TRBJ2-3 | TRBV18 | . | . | CASSPTSGQHTQYF | TGTGCCAGCTCACCGACAAGCGGGCAGCATACGCAGTATTTT
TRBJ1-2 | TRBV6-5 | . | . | CASSYSGRGDPGYTF | TGTGCCAGCAGTTACTCGGGCAGGGGAGACCCTGGCTACACCTTC
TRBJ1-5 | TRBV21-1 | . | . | CASTLRYF | TGTGCCAGCACCCTCAGGTATTTT
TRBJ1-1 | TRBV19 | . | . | CASFSRGTTEAFF | TGTGCCAGTTTTTCCCGGGGAACCACTGAAGCTTTCTTT
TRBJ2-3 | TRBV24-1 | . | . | CATSEPQVGFREDTQYF | TGTGCCACCAGTGAACCGCAGGTGGGATTCCGGGAAGATACGCAGTATTTT
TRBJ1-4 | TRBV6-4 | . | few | CASDKRLGGEKLFF | TGTGCCAGCGACAAACGTCTTGGAGGAGAAAAACTGTTTTTT
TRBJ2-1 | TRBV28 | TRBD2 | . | CASSSPGLAGVEQFF | TGTGCCAGCAGTTCGCCGGGACTAGCGGGAGTTGAGCAGTTCTTC
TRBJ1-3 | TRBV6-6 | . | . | CASRPGQSYSGNTIYF | TGTGCCAGCAGACCCGGACAGTCCTACTCTGGAAACACCATATATTTT
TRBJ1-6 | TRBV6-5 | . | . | CASSRGNSPLHF | TGTGCCAGCAGTAGGGGTAATTCACCCCTCCACTTT
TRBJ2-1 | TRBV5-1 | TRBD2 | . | CASSLPRERNNEQFF | TGCGCCAGCAGCTTGCCGCGGGAGCGAAACAATGAGCAGTTCTTC
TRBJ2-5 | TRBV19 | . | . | CASSRLTGLGETQYF | TGTGCCAGTAGTCGGTTGACAGGCCTGGGGGAGACCCAGTACTTC
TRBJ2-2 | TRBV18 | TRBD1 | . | CASSRDRNTGELFF | TGTGCCAGCTCACGGGACAGGAACACCGGGGAGCTGTTTTTT
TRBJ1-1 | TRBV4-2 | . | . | CATRLGQGNTEAFF | TGTGCCACCCGTCTTGGGCAGGGGAACACTGAAGCTTTCTTT
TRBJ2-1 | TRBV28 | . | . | CASTIQMPYNEQFF | TGTGCCAGCACCATACAGATGCCCTACAATGAGCAGTTCTTC
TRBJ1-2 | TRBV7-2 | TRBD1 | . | CASNYRGGGYGYTF | TGTGCCAGCAACTACAGGGGTGGCGGCTATGGCTACACCTTC
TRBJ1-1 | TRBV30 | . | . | CAWRPGVEAFF | TGTGCCTGGCGCCCAGGGGTTGAAGCTTTCTTT
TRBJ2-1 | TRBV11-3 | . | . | CASSLDPASNEQFF | TGTGCCAGCAGCTTAGATCCAGCGTCGAATGAGCAGTTCTTC
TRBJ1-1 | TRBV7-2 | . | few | CASSVQGQLNTEAFF | TGTGCCAGCAGCGTGCAGGGGCAACTGAACACTGAAGCTTTCTTT
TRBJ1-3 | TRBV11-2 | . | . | CASSFVAGRGNTIYF | TGTGCCAGCAGCTTCGTGGCAGGGCGTGGAAACACCATATATTTT
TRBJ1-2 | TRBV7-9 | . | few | CASSADVVQGGYTF | TGTGCCAGCAGCGCAGATGTGGTTCAGGGTGGCTACACCTTC
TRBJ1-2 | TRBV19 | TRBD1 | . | CASSLLSGGADYGYTF | TGTGCCAGTAGTCTCCTCTCAGGGGGCGCGGACTATGGCTACACCTTC
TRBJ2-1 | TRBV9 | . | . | CASTSTGLTGYGEQFF | TGTGCCAGCACCTCTACGGGGTTAACGGGATACGGTGAGCAGTTCTTC
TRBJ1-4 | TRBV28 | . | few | CASSFIGRGTVNEKLFF | TGTGCCAGCAGTTTTATCGGGAGAGGGACGGTGAATGAAAAACTGTTTTTT
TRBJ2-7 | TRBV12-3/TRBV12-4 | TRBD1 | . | CASSSGQADEQYF | TGTGCCAGCAGTTCTGGACAGGCAGACGAGCAGTACTTC
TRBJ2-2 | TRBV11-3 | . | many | CASSLGQGYGSTGELFF | TGTGCCAGCAGCTTAGGGCAGGGCTACGGTAGCACCGGGGAGCTGTTTTTT
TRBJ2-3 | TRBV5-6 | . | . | CASSFPGLHTDTQYF | TGTGCCAGCAGCTTTCCGGGACTTCACACAGATACGCAGTATTTT
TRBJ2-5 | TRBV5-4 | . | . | CASRVGGFSETQYF | TGTGCCAGCAGGGTCGGAGGGTTTTCGGAGACCCAGTACTTC
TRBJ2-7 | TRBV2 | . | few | CASRELSYEQYF | TGTGCCAGCCGGGAGCTCTCCTACGAGCAGTACTTC
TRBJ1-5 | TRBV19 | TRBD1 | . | CASSSRGSQPQHF | TGTGCCAGTAGTTCCAGGGGGAGCCAGCCCCAGCATTTT
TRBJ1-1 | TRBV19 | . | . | CASSIGAGVVTEAFF | TGTGCCAGTAGTATAGGGGCAGGGGTTGTTACTGAAGCTTTCTTT
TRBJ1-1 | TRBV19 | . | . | CASSRPAGSEAFF | TGTGCCAGTAGCCGCCCTGCGGGCTCTGAAGCTTTCTTT
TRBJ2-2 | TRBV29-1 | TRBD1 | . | CSAHSGTANTGELFF | TGCAGCGCCCACTCCGGGACAGCGAACACCGGGGAGCTGTTTTTT